The present entry profiles one TCR beta chain with its context. Antigen unknown. With 5 bases clipped from V and 1 base from J, the junction kept 11 bases outside the gene matches. From germline, CDR1 is KGHSH and CDR2 LQKENI. The CDR3 runs to 18 residues. The planned depth of sequencing spanned 1 in 200,000 to 1 in 1 million T cells. Sequenced by immunoSEQ multiplex PCR; TCRdb stores in-frame clones only, minus some. The data show hundreds of thousands of clones, 70% seen once. This specimen comes from a study of cytotoxic CD8 clonotypes in ibrutinib-treated CLL. Overall study findings and caveats: Public clonotypes, rarely seen, contracted or held steady on treatment. Clonality went up at ibrutinib response and then declined back toward baseline at progression.

The source material was PBMCs, sampled after 12 months of ibrutinib treatment. The origin of this receptor is a human donor with chronic lymphocytic leukemia. This chain connects TRBV18 to TRBJ1-3; TRBD1 matches 10 bases. The CDR3 nucleotides read TGTGCCAGCTCAGAACGGGACAGGGGATCATTGTCTGGAAACACCATATATTTT. Its protein is CASSERDRGSLSGNTIYF.